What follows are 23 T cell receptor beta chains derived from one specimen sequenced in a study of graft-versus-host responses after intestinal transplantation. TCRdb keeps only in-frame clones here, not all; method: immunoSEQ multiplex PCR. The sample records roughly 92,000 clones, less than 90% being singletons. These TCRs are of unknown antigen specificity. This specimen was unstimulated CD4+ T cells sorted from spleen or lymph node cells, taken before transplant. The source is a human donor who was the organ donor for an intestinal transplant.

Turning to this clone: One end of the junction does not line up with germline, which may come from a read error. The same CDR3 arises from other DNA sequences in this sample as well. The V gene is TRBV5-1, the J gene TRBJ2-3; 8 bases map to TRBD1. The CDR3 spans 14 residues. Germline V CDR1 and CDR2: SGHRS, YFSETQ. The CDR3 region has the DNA TGCGCTAGCAGCCGCGGGACAGGTACAGATACGCAGTATTTT. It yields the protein CASSRGTGTDTQYF.

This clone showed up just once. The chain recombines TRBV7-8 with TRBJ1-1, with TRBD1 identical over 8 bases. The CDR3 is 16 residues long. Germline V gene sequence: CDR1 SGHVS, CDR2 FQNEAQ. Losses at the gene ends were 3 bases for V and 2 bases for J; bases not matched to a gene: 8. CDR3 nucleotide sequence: TGTGCCAGCAGCTTTCGGTCGGGACAGGCTAACACTGAAGCTTTCTTT. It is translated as CASSFRSGQANTEAFF.

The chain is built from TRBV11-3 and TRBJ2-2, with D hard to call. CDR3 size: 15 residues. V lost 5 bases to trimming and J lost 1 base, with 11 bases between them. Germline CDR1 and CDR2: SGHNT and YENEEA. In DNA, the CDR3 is TGTGCCAGCAGCCCCGGTCGAGTGAACACCGGGGAGCTGTTTTTT. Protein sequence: CASSPGRVNTGELFF.

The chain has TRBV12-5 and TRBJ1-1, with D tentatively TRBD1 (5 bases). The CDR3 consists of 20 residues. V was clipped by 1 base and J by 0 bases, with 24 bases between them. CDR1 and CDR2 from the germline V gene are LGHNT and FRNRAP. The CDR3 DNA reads TGTGCTAGTGGTTTGGCCCCGCTACGGGGGGTAAGGATCATGAACACTGAAGCTTTCTTT. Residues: CASGLAPLRGVRIMNTEAFF.

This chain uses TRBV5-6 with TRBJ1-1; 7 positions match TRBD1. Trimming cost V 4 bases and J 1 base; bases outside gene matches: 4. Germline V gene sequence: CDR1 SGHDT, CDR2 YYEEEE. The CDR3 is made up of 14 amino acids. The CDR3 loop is CASSRDRSNTEAFF. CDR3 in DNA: TGTGCCAGCAGCCGGGACAGATCGAACACTGAAGCTTTCTTT.

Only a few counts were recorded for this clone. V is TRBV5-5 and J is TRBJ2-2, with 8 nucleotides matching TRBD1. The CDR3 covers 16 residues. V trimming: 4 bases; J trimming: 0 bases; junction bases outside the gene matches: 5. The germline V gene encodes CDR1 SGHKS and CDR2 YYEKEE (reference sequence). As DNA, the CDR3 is TGTGCCAGCAGCCCGAGGACAGGGACGAACACCGGGGAGCTGTTTTTT. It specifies CASSPRTGTNTGELFF.

The CDR3 DNA follows: TGCGCCAGCAGCTTTGGGAGCTCCTATAATTCACCCCTCCACTTT. This encodes CASSFGSSYNSPLHF. The rearrangement joins TRBV5-1 to TRBJ1-6; D gene unclear. Germline CDR1 and CDR2: SGHRS and YFSETQ. CDR3 length equals 15 residues. The V end lost 2 bases, the J end lost 0 bases, and 6 bases lay between the germline ends.

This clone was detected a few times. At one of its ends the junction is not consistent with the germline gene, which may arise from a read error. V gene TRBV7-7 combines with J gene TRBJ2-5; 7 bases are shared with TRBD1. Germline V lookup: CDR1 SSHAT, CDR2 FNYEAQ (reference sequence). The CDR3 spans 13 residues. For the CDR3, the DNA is TGTGCTAGCAGCTTAGGGGGCAAAGAGACCCAGTACTTC. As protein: CASSLGGKETQYF.

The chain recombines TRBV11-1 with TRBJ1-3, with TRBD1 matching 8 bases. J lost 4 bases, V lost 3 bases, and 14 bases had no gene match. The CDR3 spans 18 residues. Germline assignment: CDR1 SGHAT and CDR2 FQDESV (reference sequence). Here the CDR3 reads CASSFGGQAFLGGNTIYF. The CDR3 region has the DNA TGTGCCAGCAGCTTCGGGGGACAGGCCTTTTTGGGAGGAAACACCATATATTTT.

The CDR3 protein is CASRNTDRGSYEQYF. DNA of the CDR3: TGTGCCAGCAGGAACACGGACAGGGGCTCCTACGAGCAGTACTTC. The rearrangement links TRBV7-9 to TRBJ2-7, with TRBD1 matching over 9 bases. Trimming cost V 6 bases and J 0 bases; bases outside gene matches: 6. CDR1 and CDR2 from the germline V gene are SEHNR and FQNEAQ (reference sequence). The CDR3 loop spans 15 amino acids.

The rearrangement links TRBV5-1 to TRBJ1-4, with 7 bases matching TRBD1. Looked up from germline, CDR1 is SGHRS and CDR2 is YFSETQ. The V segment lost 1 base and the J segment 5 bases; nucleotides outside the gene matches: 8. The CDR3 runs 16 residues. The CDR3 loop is CASSLFSRGKNEKLFF. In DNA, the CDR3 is TGCGCCAGCAGCTTGTTTTCCAGGGGGAAGAATGAAAAACTGTTTTTT.

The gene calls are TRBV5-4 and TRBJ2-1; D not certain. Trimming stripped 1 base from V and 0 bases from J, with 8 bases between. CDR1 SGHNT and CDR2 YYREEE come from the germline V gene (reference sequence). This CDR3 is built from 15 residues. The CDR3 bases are TGTGCCAGCAGCTTGAACCCCAGCTCCTACAATGAGCAGTTCTTC. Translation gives CASSLNPSSYNEQFF. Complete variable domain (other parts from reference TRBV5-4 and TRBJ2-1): ETGVTQSPTHLIKTRGQQVTLRCSSQSGHNTVSWYQQALGQGPQFIFQYYREEENGRGNFPPRFSGLQFPNYSSELNVNALELDDSALYLCASSLNPSSYNEQFFGPGTRLTVL.

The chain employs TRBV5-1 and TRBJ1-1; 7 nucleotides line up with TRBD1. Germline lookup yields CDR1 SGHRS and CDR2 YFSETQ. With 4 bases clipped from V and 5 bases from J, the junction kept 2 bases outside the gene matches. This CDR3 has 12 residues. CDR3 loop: CASSQQGTEAFF. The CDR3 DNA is TGCGCCAGCAGCCAACAGGGGACTGAAGCTTTCTTT.

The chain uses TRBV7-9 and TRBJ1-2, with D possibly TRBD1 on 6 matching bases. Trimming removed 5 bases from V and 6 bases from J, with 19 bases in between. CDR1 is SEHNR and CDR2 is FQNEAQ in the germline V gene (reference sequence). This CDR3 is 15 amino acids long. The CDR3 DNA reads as TGTGCCAGCAGCCCTGGACAGATAGAGAGGGATGGCTACACCTTC. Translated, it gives CASSPGQIERDGYTF.

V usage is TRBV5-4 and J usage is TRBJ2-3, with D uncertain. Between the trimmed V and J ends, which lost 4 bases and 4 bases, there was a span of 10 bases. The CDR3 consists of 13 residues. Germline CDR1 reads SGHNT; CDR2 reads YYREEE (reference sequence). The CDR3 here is CASSRPYSDTQYF. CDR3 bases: TGTGCCAGCAGCCGTCCTTATTCAGATACGCAGTATTTT.

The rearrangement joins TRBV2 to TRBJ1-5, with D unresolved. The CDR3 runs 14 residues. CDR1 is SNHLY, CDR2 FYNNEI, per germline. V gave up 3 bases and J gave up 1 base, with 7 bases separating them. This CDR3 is CASSEVGSNQPQHF. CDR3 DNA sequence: TGTGCCAGCAGTGAGGTCGGGAGCAATCAGCCCCAGCATTTT. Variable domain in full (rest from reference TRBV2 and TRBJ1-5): EPEVTQTPSHQVTQMGQEVILRCVPISNHLYFYWYRQILGQKVEFLVSFYNNEISEKSEIFDDQFSVERPDGSNFTLKIRSTKLEDSAMYFCASSEVGSNQPQHFGDGTRLSIL.

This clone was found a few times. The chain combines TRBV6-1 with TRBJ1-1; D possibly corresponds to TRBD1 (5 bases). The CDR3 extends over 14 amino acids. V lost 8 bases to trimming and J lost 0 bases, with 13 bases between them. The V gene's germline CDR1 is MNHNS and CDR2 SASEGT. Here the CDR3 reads CASLRNRLNTEAFF. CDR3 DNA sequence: TGTGCCAGCCTCCGGAACAGGCTGAACACTGAAGCTTTCTTT.

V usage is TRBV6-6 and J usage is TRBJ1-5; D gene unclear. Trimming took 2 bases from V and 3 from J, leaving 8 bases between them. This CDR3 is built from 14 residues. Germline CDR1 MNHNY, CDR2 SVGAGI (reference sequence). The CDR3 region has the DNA TGTGCCAGCAGTTACCCGCAGATCAATCAGCCCCAGCATTTT. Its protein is CASSYPQINQPQHF.

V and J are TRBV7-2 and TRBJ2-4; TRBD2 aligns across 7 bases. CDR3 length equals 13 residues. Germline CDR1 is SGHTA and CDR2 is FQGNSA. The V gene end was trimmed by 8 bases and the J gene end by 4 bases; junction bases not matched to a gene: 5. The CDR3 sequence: CASAGATKNIQYF. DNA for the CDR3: TGTGCCAGCGCGGGAGCAACAAAAAACATTCAGTACTTC.

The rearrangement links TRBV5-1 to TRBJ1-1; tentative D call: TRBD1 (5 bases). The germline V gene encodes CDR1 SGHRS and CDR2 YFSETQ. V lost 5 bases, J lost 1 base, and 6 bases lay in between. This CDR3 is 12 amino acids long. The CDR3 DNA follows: TGCGCCAGCAGTCAGGGGAACACTGAAGCTTTCTTT. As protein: CASSQGNTEAFF.

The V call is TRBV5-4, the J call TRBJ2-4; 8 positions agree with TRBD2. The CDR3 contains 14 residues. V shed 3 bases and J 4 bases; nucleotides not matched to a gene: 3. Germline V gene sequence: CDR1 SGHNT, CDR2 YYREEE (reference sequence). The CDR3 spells CASSSSGGKNIQYF. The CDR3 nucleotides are TGTGCCAGCAGCTCCAGCGGGGGAAAAAACATTCAGTACTTC.

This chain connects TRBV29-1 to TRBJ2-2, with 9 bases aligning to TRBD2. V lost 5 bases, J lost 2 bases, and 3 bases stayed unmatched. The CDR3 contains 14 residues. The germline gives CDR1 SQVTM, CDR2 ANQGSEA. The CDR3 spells CSVRRGGNTGELFF. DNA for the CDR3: TGCAGCGTTCGGCGGGGGGGAAACACCGGGGAGCTGTTTTTT.

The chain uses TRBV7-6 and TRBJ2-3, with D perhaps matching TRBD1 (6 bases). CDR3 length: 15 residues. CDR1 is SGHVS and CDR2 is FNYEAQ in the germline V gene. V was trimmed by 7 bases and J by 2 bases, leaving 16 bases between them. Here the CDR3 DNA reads TGTGCCAGCACCAAAGAGGGACATACCACAGATACGCAGTATTTT. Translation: CASTKEGHTTDTQYF.